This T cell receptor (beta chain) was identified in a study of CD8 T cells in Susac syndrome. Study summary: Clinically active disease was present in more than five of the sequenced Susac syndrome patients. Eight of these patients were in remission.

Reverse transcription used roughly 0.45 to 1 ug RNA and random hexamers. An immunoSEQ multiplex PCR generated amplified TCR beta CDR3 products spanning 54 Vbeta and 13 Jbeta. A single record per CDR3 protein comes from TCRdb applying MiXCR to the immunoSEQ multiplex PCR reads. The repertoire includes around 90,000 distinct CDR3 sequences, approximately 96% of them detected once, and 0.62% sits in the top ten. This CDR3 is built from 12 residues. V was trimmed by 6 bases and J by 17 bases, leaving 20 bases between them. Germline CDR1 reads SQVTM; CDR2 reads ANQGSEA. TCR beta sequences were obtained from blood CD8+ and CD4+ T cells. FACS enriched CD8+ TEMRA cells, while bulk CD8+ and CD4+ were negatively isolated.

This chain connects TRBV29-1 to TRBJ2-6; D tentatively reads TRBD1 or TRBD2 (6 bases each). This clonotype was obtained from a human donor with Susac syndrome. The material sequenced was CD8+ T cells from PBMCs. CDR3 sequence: CSVGGAGRPMTF. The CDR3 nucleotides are TGCAGCGTGGGGGGCGCTGGGAGACCTATGACTTTC.